This T cell receptor (beta chain) was observed in a study of regulatory T cells in long-lasting Graves disease. Study-wide findings and caveats: Persistent Graves' patients showed less TCR diversity than newly diagnosed patients showed. Persistent disease was associated with favored TRBV28 usage and with favored use of TRBJ1-2 and TRBJ2-5. New patients shared fewer public clonotypes (about 970) than persistent patients did (roughly 2,500).

Library construction for TCR beta used iRepertoire HTBI primers and Arm-PCR of CDR3 regions. Under the authors' procedure: Samples jointly harbored 60 or so TRBV and some 13 TRBJ segments. TCRdb reprocessed the multiplex PCR reads via MiXCR and lists one record per CDR3 protein. TCRdb, rather than the study authors, made the V and J calls. The profile shows hundreds of thousands of distinct CDR3 sequences, 21% of them singletons. CDR1 and CDR2 from the germline V gene are SGHTA and FQGNSA. This CDR3 is 15 amino acids long. Deletions cut 4 bases from V and 0 bases from J, with 9 bases between. Documented time point: persistent/refractory GD, antithyroid drugs over 5 years with positive TRAb. RNA extracted from PBMCs served as the sequencing template. On this clonotype itself: Its antigen is not known.

The sample was peripheral blood mononuclear cells (PBMCs), taken when the disease was refractory, from a patient treated with antithyroid drugs. The source is a female donor with Graves disease. This chain joins TRBV7-2 and TRBJ2-2; the D gene is possibly TRBD2 (7 bases). The CDR3, as DNA: TGTGCCAGCAGCTGGGGGGGCACGAACACCGGGGAGCTGTTTTTT. It is translated as CASSWGGTNTGELFF.